The present T cell receptor (beta chain) was sequenced within a study of yellow fever vaccine responses in identical twins. Overall study results and limits: A vaccine T cell response that seemed partly convergent and partly personalized was reported in twins.

Note on this clonotype: Its antigen is unknown.

TCRdb passed the RT-PCR reads through MiXCR, listing each CDR3 protein once. The data hold over 5,500 distinct CDR3 sequences, with 84% observed a single time. The specimen was T cells from blood (PBMCs), unsorted or a sorted subset (not recorded which), collected before or after yellow fever vaccination (not recorded which). The clonotype comes from a woman younger than 35 who received the yellow fever vaccine.

For the CDR3, the DNA is TGTGCCAGCAGTTCTCCGGGGGGGCCTTACAATGAGCAGTTCTTC. Translated: CASSSPGGPYNEQFF. The chain recombines TRBV12-3 or TRBV12-4 with TRBJ2-1, with 8 bases lining up with TRBD2. The CDR3 extends over 15 amino acids. V shed 4 bases and J 4 bases; nucleotides not matched to a gene: 6.